This T cell receptor (beta chain) was identified in a study of cytomegalovirus exposure and HLA in healthy donors. The length of the CDR3 is 18 residues. From germline, CDR1 is SGHVS and CDR2 FNYEAQ. Trimming removed 1 base from V and 0 bases from J; junction bases left unmatched: 6. With 60 Vbeta and 13 Jbeta primers, the PCR was carried out. The authors' processing: In a later analysis, some 80 million unique TCR beta chains included roughly 11 million shared by two or more donors. TCRdb's table, derived via immunoSEQ multiplex PCR, lists solely in-frame clones and lacks some. V, J and clone size reflect that table, while D and trimming were determined from the DNA. Here the sample spans tens of thousands of clones, roughly 73% being singletons.

The clonotype was recovered from a male donor in good health and CMV-seropositive. The sample taken for sequencing was PBMCs. The rearrangement joins TRBV7-6 to TRBJ1-5; 10 bases align to TRBD1. The CDR3 is CASSLVGTGVNSNQPQHF. The CDR3 DNA reads as TGTGCCAGCAGCTTAGTTGGGACAGGGGTAAATAGCAATCAGCCCCAGCATTTT.